Included here is one T cell receptor beta chain sequence, with context. This sample is drawn from a study of blood T cell repertoires in COVID-19. Study-level information: Samples came from the United States, Italy and Spain, spanning acute and convalescent COVID-19. T cells, B-cell-depleted T cells, or PBMCs supplied cDNA or gDNA.

Authors' analysis steps: Reference gene primer amplification gave nucleated cell count estimates. Sequencing was performed with immunoSEQ multiplex PCR; in TCRdb, only in-frame clones are kept and a portion is missing. The DNA was the basis for D and trimming; V, J and clone size are from that table. Here the sample spans roughly 180,000 clones, around four fifths being singletons. This receptor was obtained from a woman aged 40-49 years with COVID-19, enrolled during active disease. The sample consisted of peripheral blood.

CDR3 region: CASSRFETGPQRTQYF. The CDR3 DNA reads TGCGCCAGCAGCCGTTTTGAGACAGGGCCTCAAAGGACCCAGTACTTC. The V and J genes are TRBV5-1 and TRBJ2-5; TRBD1 matches at 7 bases. Germline V gene data show CDR1 as SGHRS and CDR2 as YFSETQ. Trimming at V came to 4 bases and at J to 7 bases, leaving 16 bases not matched to a gene. This CDR3 spans 16 amino acids.